This paragraph covers one TCR beta chain sequence. Its antigen remains unidentified. TCRdb passed the 5' RACE reads through MiXCR, listing each CDR3 protein once. The repertoire holds about 55,000 distinct CDR3 sequences, with around 4.2% as singletons. This specimen belongs to a study of neurological immune-mediated disorders. Study-wide results and caveats: With the multiple sclerosis repertoire cluster, none of the clinical or MRI features showed an association. It was HTLV-1-associated myelopathy that showed the most TCR clonal expansion, while multiple sclerosis showed the least, falling below healthy controls.

The ends lost 0 bases at V and 1 base at J; junction bases unmatched: 4. The CDR3 is 16 residues long. Per the germline V gene, CDR1 is DFQATT and CDR2 is SNEGSKA (reference sequence). This rearrangement joins TRBV20-1 to TRBJ2-2, with 8 bases matching TRBD1. The TCR comes from a man between 50 and 59 years old with multiple sclerosis. The sample comprised PBMCs. In DNA form, the CDR3 reads TGCAGTGCTAGAGATCCCGGACAGGGGAACACCGGGGAGCTGTTTTTT. This codes for CSARDPGQGNTGELFF.